Following are 10 T cell receptor beta chains from one sample sequenced in a study of T cell responses to AZD1222 COVID-19 vaccine. The protocol was immunoSEQ multiplex PCR, while the TCRdb copy is restricted to in-frame clones and leaves out a portion. The sample contains 85,000 to 90,000 clones, 85% to 90% of which appear only once. The source material was peripheral blood, sampled 28 days after the second AZD1222 dose. All receptors derive from an adult who received the AZD1222 COVID-19 vaccine.

V gene TRBV27 combines with J gene TRBJ2-7; D is ambiguous. The CDR3 length is 13 residues. Looked up from germline, CDR1 is MNHEY and CDR2 is SMNVEV (reference sequence). V gave up 5 bases and J gave up 2 bases, with 10 bases separating them. The CDR3 coding sequence is TGTGCCAGCAGTCCCGCCCACGCCTACGAGCAGTACTTC. Translation gives CASSPAHAYEQYF.

With regard to this clone: Additional DNA sequences in this sample encode the identical CDR3. J is TRBJ1-4 and V is TRBV5-1; D is undetermined. Germline V lookup: CDR1 SGHRS, CDR2 YFSETQ. This CDR3 comprises 15 residues. V was cut by 2 bases and J by 0 bases, with 8 bases left in between. The DNA for the CDR3 is TGCGCCAGCAGCTTAGGGTCCGCAACTAATGAAAAACTGTTTTTT. This gives the protein CASSLGSATNEKLFF.

V gene TRBV19 combines with J gene TRBJ1-5, with 8 nucleotides matching TRBD1. Per germline, CDR1 LNHDA and CDR2 SQIVND (reference sequence). This CDR3 contains 15 residues. The ends lost 5 bases at V and 4 bases at J; junction bases unmatched: 7. The CDR3 DNA reads as TGTGCCAGTAGTCCCGACAGGGGAGGGAATCAGCCCCAGCATTTT. Translation gives CASSPDRGGNQPQHF.

This rearrangement joins TRBV5-6 to TRBJ2-1, with 7 bases identical to TRBD2. The germline V gene encodes CDR1 SGHDT and CDR2 YYEEEE. J was trimmed by 7 bases and V by 4 bases; bases with no gene match: 8. The CDR3 is made up of 14 amino acids. CDR3 sequence (DNA): TGTGCCAGCAGCCCCTCGACTAGCCTAAATGAGCAGTTCTTC. Translated: CASSPSTSLNEQFF. The entire variable domain, with the rest obtained from reference TRBV5-6 and TRBJ2-1, is as follows: DAGVTQSPTHLIKTRGQQVTLRCSPKSGHDTVSWYQQALGQGPQFIFQYYEEEERQRGNFPDRFSGHQFPNYSSELNVNALLLGDSALYLCASSPSTSLNEQFFGPGTRLTVL.

The rearrangement links TRBV3-1 (or the pseudogene TRBV3-2) to TRBJ1-1; D not certain. The CDR3 is 14 residues long. The V and J ends lost 1 base and 3 bases respectively, with 9 bases between them. CDR1 is LGHDT and CDR2 is YNNKEL in the germline V gene (reference sequence). The CDR3 protein is CASSQVLQYTEAFF. CDR3 coding DNA: TGTGCCAGCAGCCAAGTATTACAGTACACTGAAGCTTTCTTT.

This chain joins TRBV7-9 and TRBJ1-4; possibly TRBD1 for D (5 bases). This CDR3 has 15 amino acids. Trimming took 7 bases from V and 3 from J, leaving 15 bases between them. From germline, CDR1 is SEHNR and CDR2 FQNEAQ (reference sequence). CDR3 loop: CASTTRGAANEKLFF. CDR3 in DNA: TGTGCCAGCACCACCCGCGGGGCAGCTAATGAAAAACTGTTTTTT.

The chain couples TRBV11-2 to TRBJ1-5, with D unclear. CDR1 and CDR2 (germline): SGHAT, FQNNGV. This CDR3 spans 15 amino acids. Trimming took 1 base from V and 3 from J, leaving 10 bases between them. The CDR3 DNA reads TGTGCCAGCAGCTTAGGGCATTCCCCCAATCAGCCCCAGCATTTT. Translated: CASSLGHSPNQPQHF.

The chain employs TRBV9 and TRBJ2-2; unclear D gene. Trimming removed 3 bases from V and 1 base from J, with 7 bases in between. The CDR3 spans 14 residues. The germline gives CDR1 SGDLS, CDR2 YYNGEE. CDR3: CASSALGNTGELFF. In DNA form, the CDR3 reads TGTGCCAGCAGCGCCCTAGGGAACACCGGGGAGCTGTTTTTT.

The CDR3 reads CASSTTGTGAGYTF. CDR3 in DNA: TGTGCCAGTAGTACCACCGGGACAGGGGCCGGCTACACCTTC. V usage is TRBV19 and J usage is TRBJ1-2; 10 bases fit TRBD1. CDR1 and CDR2 from the germline V gene are LNHDA and SQIVND (reference sequence). V shed 4 bases, J shed 8 bases, and the junction held 7 bases outside the gene matches. The CDR3 totals 14 residues.

The chain is built from TRBV12-3 or TRBV12-4 and TRBJ2-4; D may be TRBD1 (6 bases). This CDR3 comprises 13 residues. Trimming took off 5 bases at V and 15 bases at J, with 20 bases between the two ends. The CDR3 region has the DNA TGTGCCAGCAGTCTCAGTCCGGACAGAATAGCGTACTTC. As protein: CASSLSPDRIAYF.